This T cell receptor (beta chain) was recorded in a study of T-cell memory formation after mild COVID-19. General study points: Memory cells collected pre-infection included some clones that later responded, suggesting cross-reactive memory joined.

TCRdb called the 5' RACE reads again in MiXCR, with one record for every CDR3 protein. The sample lists 350,000 or so distinct CDR3 sequences, under 25% seen once, with 9.5% to 15% in the top ten. A remark on this clonotype: Its cognate antigen is unknown.

CDR1 DFQATT and CDR2 SNEGSKA come from the germline V gene (reference sequence). The CDR3 length is 14 residues. V gave up 0 bases and J gave up 7 bases, with 15 bases separating them. This TCR was recovered from an adult woman who had mild COVID-19 (a few samples of this study predate the infection). Cell type and time point are not known. Sequenced: PBMCs or a T cell subset sorted from them (not recorded which). J is TRBJ1-1 and V is TRBV20-1; D possibly corresponds to TRBD1 (5 bases). As DNA, the CDR3 is TGCAGTGCTAGAGATCGGAAGGGGAGGTTTGAAGCTTTCTTT. Its translation is CSARDRKGRFEAFF.